The 32 T cell receptor beta chains in this list originate from one sample, sequenced in a study of shared clonotypes between healthy human individuals. Positively selected for CCR7, the CD45RO-negative cells used as naive CD8 cells excluded terminally differentiated effector memory CD45RA+ cells. Using immunoSEQ multiplex PCR, the repertoire was profiled, and TCRdb retains in-frame clones only, with some absent. The sample includes more than 2 million clones, around 96% of them seen just once. The sample taken for sequencing was naive CD8+ T cells sorted from blood. These receptors were collected from a man younger than 30 in good health.

The DNA for the CDR3 is TGCAGCGTTGAAGATCAGGCCGGGGGTGGCTACACCTTC. This codes for CSVEDQAGGGYTF. This chain links TRBV29-1 with TRBJ1-2; maybe TRBD1 (5 bases). Trimming shortened V by 0 bases and J by 7 bases, and 12 bases separated the two germline ends. The V gene's germline CDR1 is SQVTM and CDR2 ANQGSEA. This CDR3 comprises 13 residues.

The chain employs TRBV6-1 and TRBJ1-3; 8 bases are shared with TRBD1. Germline V gives CDR1 MNHNS, CDR2 SASEGT. The junction had 15 bases not matched to a gene; V was cut back by 2 bases and J by 6 bases. CDR3 length equals 18 residues. This CDR3 reads CASSELRQGSGIENTIYF. As DNA, the CDR3 is TGTGCCAGCAGTGAACTGAGACAGGGGAGTGGCATTGAAAACACCATATATTTT.

The chain couples TRBV9 to TRBJ2-1; D unresolved. V was pared by 0 bases and J by 6 bases, with 13 bases between. Germline V gene sequence: CDR1 SGDLS, CDR2 YYNGEE. This CDR3 contains 15 residues. CDR3 protein: CASSVEGRFSNEQFF. The CDR3 DNA reads as TGTGCCAGCAGCGTAGAGGGCAGGTTTTCCAATGAGCAGTTCTTC.

The V and J genes are TRBV4-3 and TRBJ2-1; D is unresolved. The germline V gene has CDR1 LGHNA and CDR2 YSLEER. Trimming removed 4 bases at V and 4 bases at J, with 17 bases between. This CDR3 region has 16 residues. CDR3 loop: CASSRSAASSYNEQFF. CDR3 sequence (DNA): TGCGCCAGCAGCCGGTCGGCGGCCTCCTCTTACAATGAGCAGTTCTTC.

The rearrangement joins TRBV19 to TRBJ2-4; D gene ambiguous. V was clipped by 5 bases and J by 5 bases, with 7 bases between them. The length of the CDR3 is 12 residues. CDR1 and CDR2 from the germline V gene are LNHDA and SQIVND (reference sequence). In DNA, the CDR3 is TGTGCCAGTAGTGGTGGCCAAAACATTCAGTACTTC. This translates into CASSGGQNIQYF.

J is TRBJ2-5 and V is TRBV21-1; the table's D gene call, TRBD1, was not cross checked with the DNA. TRBV21-1 is deemed a pseudogene. CDR3 size: 14 residues. CDR3 nucleotide sequence: TGTGCCAGCAGGGGACAGGGAATCGGAGAGACCCAGTACTTC. Translation: CASRGQGIGETQYF.

For this clone: This specimen includes other DNA sequences encoding the same CDR3. The rearrangement uses TRBV4-1 and TRBJ2-7, with D unclear. There are 14 residues in the CDR3. From germline, CDR1 is MGHRA and CDR2 YSYEKL. Trimming removed 0 bases at V and 2 bases at J, with 8 bases between. The CDR3 bases are TGCGCCAGCAGCCAAGAAGGGCAGACCTACGAGCAGTACTTC. Residues: CASSQEGQTYEQYF.

As for this clone: The sample carries other DNA sequences with the same CDR3. J is TRBJ2-1 and V is TRBV27; 9 nucleotides agree with TRBD2. Per the germline V gene, CDR1 is MNHEY and CDR2 is SMNVEV (reference sequence). The ends lost 5 bases at V and 5 bases at J; junction bases unmatched: 7. The CDR3 extends over 15 amino acids. The CDR3 coding sequence is TGTGCCAGCAGTCCCCGATTAGCGGGAGACAATGAGCAGTTCTTC. This translates into CASSPRLAGDNEQFF.

The rearrangement uses TRBV5-6 and TRBJ1-1; weak D call: TRBD1 (5 bases). CDR1 and CDR2 from the germline V gene are SGHDT and YYEEEE. V lost 4 bases to trimming and J lost 7 bases, with 14 bases between them. The CDR3 totals 13 residues. This CDR3 is CASSLGPRNEAFF. The CDR3 DNA reads as TGTGCCAGCAGCCTGGGACCTCGGAATGAAGCTTTCTTT.

This chain joins TRBV4-3 and TRBJ1-4, with D tentatively TRBD1 (5 bases). Per germline, CDR1 LGHNA and CDR2 YSLEER. Trimming removed 1 base at V and 7 bases at J, with 13 bases between. The CDR3 covers 15 residues. CDR3 bases: TGCGCCAGCAGCCAAGTGCTACGGGGCGGTGAAAAACTGTTTTTT. It yields the protein CASSQVLRGGEKLFF.

The rearrangement uses TRBV6-6 and TRBJ2-4; the D gene is possibly TRBD1 (6 bases). The CDR3 has 14 amino acids. Deletions cut 5 bases from V and 6 bases from J, with 14 bases between. Germline assignment: CDR1 MNHNY and CDR2 SVGAGI (reference sequence). The CDR3 loop reads CASSPEGVGNIQYF. The CDR3 DNA reads as TGTGCCAGCAGTCCCGAGGGGGTAGGAAACATTCAGTACTTC.

The rearrangement uses TRBV9 and TRBJ2-2; maybe TRBD2 (6 bases). Germline CDR1 is SGDLS and CDR2 is YYNGEE. CDR3 length: 15 residues. The V end lost 3 bases, the J end lost 4 bases, and 13 bases lay between the germline ends. The chain's CDR3 is CASSDVAASTGELFF. As DNA, the CDR3 is TGTGCCAGCAGCGATGTAGCGGCAAGCACCGGGGAGCTGTTTTTT.

The chain is built from TRBV27 and TRBJ2-7, with 9 bases aligning to TRBD1. Losses at the gene ends were 6 bases for V and 0 bases for J; bases not matched to a gene: 3. Germline V gene sequence: CDR1 MNHEY, CDR2 SMNVEV (reference sequence). There are 14 residues in the CDR3. Written as DNA, the CDR3 is TGTGCCAGCAGGACGGACAGGGGCTCCTACGAGCAGTACTTC. It translates to CASRTDRGSYEQYF.

The rearrangement joins TRBV6-6 to TRBJ2-1; no definite D call. The germline gives CDR1 MNHNY, CDR2 SVGAGI (reference sequence). V lost 5 bases and J lost 5, with 4 bases in between. There are 11 residues in the CDR3. Here the CDR3 reads CASSPNNEQFF. CDR3 bases: TGTGCCAGCAGTCCAAACAATGAGCAGTTCTTC.

This rearrangement joins TRBV27 to TRBJ2-1; 8 bases align to TRBD1. In germline, CDR1 is MNHEY, CDR2 SMNVEV (reference sequence). Trimming cost V 6 bases and J 6 bases; bases outside gene matches: 10. CDR3 length equals 15 residues. CDR3 bases: TGTGCCAGCAGAGCCGGGACAGGAGCGGCCAATGAGCAGTTCTTC. It is translated as CASRAGTGAANEQFF.

The chain carries TRBV7-9 and TRBJ2-2; no firm D call. Trimming took off 4 bases at V and 5 bases at J, with 8 bases between the two ends. The CDR3 is 13 amino acids. Germline V CDR1 and CDR2: SEHNR, FQNEAQ (reference sequence). CDR3: CASSSRPTGELFF. CDR3 coding DNA: TGTGCCAGCAGCTCCCGACCGACCGGGGAGCTGTTTTTT.

V usage is TRBV7-9 and J usage is TRBJ2-1; D may match TRBD1 or TRBD2 (5 bases each). The CDR3 sequence is 16 residues long. Per germline, CDR1 SEHNR and CDR2 FQNEAQ (reference sequence). Trimming removed 4 bases at V and 5 bases at J, with 18 bases between. In nucleotides, the CDR3 is TGTGCCAGCAGCTCCACTGGGGCTAGCAGCAACAATGAGCAGTTCTTC. Translated: CASSSTGASSNNEQFF.

The gene calls are TRBV10-3 and TRBJ2-3; 10 bases are shared with TRBD1. Germline V lookup: CDR1 ENHRY, CDR2 SYGVKD. V trimming: 6 bases; J trimming: 3 bases; junction bases outside the gene matches: 6. The CDR3 is 15 residues long. CDR3 region: CAISPRDRGTDTQYF. In DNA, the CDR3 is TGTGCCATCAGCCCCAGGGACAGGGGAACAGATACGCAGTATTTT.

The V call is TRBV6-5, the J call TRBJ2-4; TRBD2 is a possible D gene (7 bases). This CDR3 has 15 residues. Germline loops: CDR1 MNHEY, CDR2 SVGAGI. V was clipped by 2 bases and J by 9 bases, with 17 bases between them. The CDR3 DNA reads TGTGCCAGCAGTTACGAGGCCAGGGGAGGGGGCATTCAGTACTTC. Its translation: CASSYEARGGGIQYF.

The genes are TRBV4-2 and TRBJ2-1; D possibly corresponds to TRBD2 (6 bases). CDR1 and CDR2 (germline): LGHNA, YNFKEQ. Trimming stripped 0 bases from V and 0 bases from J, with 9 bases between. This CDR3 has 16 amino acids. The CDR3 DNA reads as TGTGCCAGCAGCCAAGATTTGGACTACTCCTACAATGAGCAGTTCTTC. Its protein product is CASSQDLDYSYNEQFF.

CDR3 residues: CASSELTSGRDEQYF. Here the CDR3 DNA reads TGTGCCAGCAGTGAACTCACTAGCGGGAGAGACGAGCAGTACTTC. The chain employs TRBV6-1 and TRBJ2-7; 11 nucleotides align to TRBD2. The CDR3 has 15 amino acids. The V gene end was trimmed by 2 bases and the J gene end by 5 bases; junction bases not matched to a gene: 5. Germline V CDR1 and CDR2: MNHNS, SASEGT.

This clone was recorded once. The same CDR3 also results from other DNA sequences found in this sample. This chain joins TRBV7-9 and TRBJ2-7; 7 bases fit TRBD1. The germline V gene encodes CDR1 SEHNR and CDR2 FQNEAQ (reference sequence). This CDR3 is 14 amino acids long. The ends lost 4 bases at V and 2 bases at J; junction bases unmatched: 5. The CDR3 sequence is CASSSRDSPYEQYF. The CDR3 bases are TGTGCCAGCAGCTCCCGGGACAGTCCCTACGAGCAGTACTTC. Complete variable domain (other parts from reference TRBV7-9 and TRBJ2-7): DTGVSQNPRHKITKRGQNVTFRCDPISEHNRLYWYRQTLGQGPEFLTYFQNEAQLEKSRLLSDRFSAERPKGSFSTLEIQRTEQGDSAMYLCASSSRDSPYEQYFGPGTRLTVT.

The V call is TRBV2, the J call TRBJ2-2; TRBD1 matches 7 bases. Looked up from germline, CDR1 is SNHLY and CDR2 is FYNNEI. The CDR3 is 12 residues long. Losses at the gene ends were 6 bases for V and 6 bases for J; bases not matched to a gene: 1. The CDR3 coding sequence is TGTGCCAGCAGGACAGGGTCCGGGGAGCTGTTTTTT. Translation: CASRTGSGELFF.

This clone has just a few counts. The CDR3 sequence: CASEGGGTGELFF. As DNA, the CDR3 is TGTGCCAGCGAAGGGGGAGGCACCGGGGAGCTGTTTTTT. This sequence joins TRBV6-5 and TRBJ2-2, with D possibly called TRBD1 or TRBD2 (6 bases each). Germline lookup yields CDR1 MNHEY and CDR2 SVGAGI. This CDR3 has 13 amino acids. The V end lost 8 bases, the J end lost 4 bases, and 11 bases lay between the germline ends.

This clone was detected only once. The rearrangement links TRBV27 to TRBJ2-7, with 8 bases that match TRBD2. This CDR3 spans 13 amino acids. Germline assignment: CDR1 MNHEY and CDR2 SMNVEV (reference sequence). With V trimmed by 6 bases and J by 7 bases, 8 bases remained unmatched. CDR3 amino acids: CASRGSGVREQYF. For the CDR3, the DNA is TGTGCCAGCAGGGGTAGCGGGGTCCGAGAGCAGTACTTC.

This sequence joins TRBV6-5 and TRBJ2-7; D unclear. The CDR3 extends over 12 amino acids. Deletions cut 0 bases from V and 7 bases from J, with 7 bases between. The germline CDR1 and CDR2 sequences are MNHEY and SVGAGI. Here the CDR3 reads CASSYSSAEQYF. CDR3 sequence (DNA): TGTGCCAGCAGTTACTCCTCGGCAGAGCAGTACTTC.

The V gene is TRBV21-1, the J gene TRBJ1-4; the table calls TRBD1, which could not be checked here. TRBV21-1 is a listed pseudogene. The CDR3 is 16 amino acids. The CDR3 loop is CASSRTGPRRNEKLFF. In nucleotides, the CDR3 is TGTGCCAGCAGCAGGACAGGACCGCGCCGTAATGAAAAACTGTTTTTT.

V and J are TRBV19 and TRBJ2-1, with D tentatively TRBD1 (6 bases). This CDR3 is 14 amino acids long. Trimming took 0 bases from V and 8 from J, leaving 11 bases between them. Germline CDR1 LNHDA, CDR2 SQIVND (reference sequence). Here the CDR3 DNA reads TGTGCCAGTAGTATAGATGACCCAGGGGATGAGCAGTTCTTC. Encoded protein: CASSIDDPGDEQFF.

This sequence joins TRBV4-3 and TRBJ2-7; D ambiguous. From germline, CDR1 is LGHNA and CDR2 YSLEER. Trimming shortened V by 0 bases and J by 0 bases, and 15 bases separated the two germline ends. The CDR3 spans 17 residues. The CDR3 bases are TGCGCCAGCAGCCAAGATCGGCGCGGAGAGAGCTCCTACGAGCAGTACTTC. Its translation: CASSQDRRGESSYEQYF.

The chain joins TRBV2 to TRBJ2-7; weak D call: TRBD1 (6 bases). In germline, CDR1 is SNHLY, CDR2 FYNNEI. The CDR3 extends over 15 amino acids. Trimming pared 4 bases from V and 1 base from J, leaving 14 bases between. In nucleotides, the CDR3 is TGTGCCAGCAGTGGGTTTAGACAGGAGTCCTACGAGCAGTACTTC. Its protein is CASSGFRQESYEQYF.

The chain combines TRBV10-2 with TRBJ1-6; TRBD1 is a possible D gene (6 bases). CDR1 is WSHSY, CDR2 SAAADI, per germline. V was cut by 8 bases and J by 6 bases, with 14 bases left in between. The CDR3 is 14 amino acids. The DNA for the CDR3 is TGCGCCAGCTCCCCGGGGGGCGCTAATTCACCCCTCCACTTT. Amino acid sequence: CASSPGGANSPLHF.

This chain connects TRBV30 to TRBJ2-2; no definite D call. The V gene's germline CDR1 is GTSNPN and CDR2 SVGIG (reference sequence). The germline V and J ends were trimmed by 7 bases and 7 bases, with 7 bases remaining between them. The CDR3 spans 10 residues. CDR3 DNA: TGTGCCTTTCACCTCGGGGAGCTGTTTTTT. This translates into CAFHLGELFF.